Sequencing of this T cell receptor (beta chain) was carried out in a study of T cell responses to AZD1222 COVID-19 vaccine. Study-wide background: Samples with a second dose at about 4 or about 12 weeks were pooled together. Study-wide results and limits: Repertoires were collected only later (after the peak T cell response had occurred). Clonal diversity may have been underestimated, and the donors were mostly white British, with more females than males. Spike-specific TCR breadth and depth both grew after two AZD1222 doses.

The CDR3 has 15 amino acids. Trimming cost V 1 base and J 7 bases, with 17 bases left between them. Germline values: CDR1 GTSNPN, CDR2 SVGIG (reference sequence). The data were produced by immunoSEQ multiplex PCR, yet TCRdb's version contains in-frame clones alone and is incomplete. This table holds 160,000 or so clones, approximately 88% found once. On this clone itself: The target antigen is unknown.

The source of this sequence is an adult in good health. The sample in question was peripheral blood, obtained on day 0 of AZD1222 vaccination. The chain links TRBV30 to TRBJ1-5; D possibly corresponds to TRBD1 (6 bases). CDR3 DNA sequence: TGTGCCTGGAGTGCCCGAGGTGGGGGCTGGCAGCCCCAGCATTTT. It codes for CAWSARGGGWQPQHF.